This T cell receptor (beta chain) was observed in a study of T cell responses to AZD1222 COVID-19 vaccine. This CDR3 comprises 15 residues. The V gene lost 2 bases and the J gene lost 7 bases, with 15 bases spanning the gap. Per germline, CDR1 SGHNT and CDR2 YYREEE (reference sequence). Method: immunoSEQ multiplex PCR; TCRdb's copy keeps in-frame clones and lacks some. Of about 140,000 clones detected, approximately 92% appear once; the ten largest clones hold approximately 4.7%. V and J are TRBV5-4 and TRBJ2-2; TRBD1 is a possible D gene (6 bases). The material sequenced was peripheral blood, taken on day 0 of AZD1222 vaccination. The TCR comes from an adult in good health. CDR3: CASSLTGTRGGELFF. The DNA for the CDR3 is TGTGCCAGCAGCTTAACCGGGACCAGGGGCGGGGAGCTGTTTTTT.